A single sample gave rise to the 8 T cell receptor beta chains below, sequenced in a study of human T cells and chemical hapten exposure. TCRdb ran MiXCR on the RACE reads and lists one entry per CDR3 protein. The table shows fewer than 500,000 distinct CDR3 sequences, with approximately 5.1% occurring only once. Time point specified: patch test 1, 2 weeks after DPC sensitization. Treatment indicated: therapeutic diphenylcyclopropenone sensitization with weekly scalp DPC. This sample comprised whole blood, obtained in connection with sensitization to the hapten diphenylcyclopropenone (DPC). Receptors originate from a woman in her fifties or sixties with alopecia areata. Some clones in this sample may be carry-over from other donors' samples.

This clonotype was picked up a small number of times. The chain has TRBV7-9 and TRBJ2-3, with TRBD2 identical over 9 bases. Trimming took 5 bases from V and 5 from J; bases not matched to a gene: 11. The CDR3 totals 16 residues. CDR1 SEHNR and CDR2 FQNEAQ come from the germline V gene (reference sequence). The DNA of the CDR3 is TGTGCCAGCAGCCGCAGCCCGGGACTAGCAGGAGATACGCAGTATTTT. Its protein is CASSRSPGLAGDTQYF.

At least ten counts were recorded for this clonotype. The chain carries TRBV7-2 and TRBJ1-4, with no clear D. V dropped 5 bases and J dropped 1 base, with 11 bases sitting between them. This CDR3 is 15 amino acids long. In germline, CDR1 is SGHTA, CDR2 FQGNSA. The CDR3 nucleotides read TGTGCCAGCAGCCCCATGGCGCTAACTAATGAAAAACTGTTTTTT. Protein product: CASSPMALTNEKLFF. The full variable domain, rest sourced from reference TRBV7-2 and TRBJ1-4, is GAGVSQSPSNKVTEKGKDVELRCDPISGHTALYWYRQSLGQGLEFLIYFQGNSAPDKSGLPSDRFSAERTGGSVSTLTIQRTQQEDSAVYLCASSPMALTNEKLFFGSGTQLSVL.

This clonotype was picked up a small number of times. The CDR3 DNA reads as TGTGCCAGCAGTGAAACGGTAAAGGGCCTTATCAGCCCTCGCTCTGGGGCCAACGTCCTGACTTTC. It specifies CASSETVKGLISPRSGANVLTF. The gene calls are TRBV6-1 and TRBJ2-6; D remains unclear. Per germline, CDR1 MNHNS and CDR2 SASEGT. The CDR3 has 22 amino acids. V lost 2 bases to trimming and J lost 0 bases, with 26 bases between them.

This chain uses TRBV19 with TRBJ2-7; no definite D call. Germline values: CDR1 LNHDA, CDR2 SQIVND (reference sequence). The CDR3 extends over 13 amino acids. Trimming shortened V by 5 bases and J by 1 base, and 9 bases separated the two germline ends. CDR3 coding DNA: TGTGCCAGTAGTGCGACCACTTCCTACGAGCAGTACTTC. Translation: CASSATTSYEQYF.

The rearrangement uses TRBV4-1 and TRBJ2-5; 8 bases match TRBD2. Per germline, CDR1 MGHRA and CDR2 YSYEKL. The V and J ends lost 1 base and 4 bases, in that order; junction bases with no gene match: 14. The CDR3 runs 18 residues. CDR3 sequence (DNA): TGCGCCAGCAGCCAAGGCCCGGGGGGGCTTCCTGTTCCAGAGACCCAGTACTTC. Protein product: CASSQGPGGLPVPETQYF.

This clonotype was found a few times. This sequence joins TRBV24-1 and TRBJ2-3, with 8 bases fitting TRBD2. V gave up 4 bases and J gave up 3 bases; unmatched junction bases: 8. Germline values: CDR1 KGHDR, CDR2 SFDVKD. The CDR3 has 16 residues. The CDR3 nucleotides read TGTGCCACCAGTGACCCGCTAGCGGGTAGTACAGATACGCAGTATTTT. This gives the protein CATSDPLAGSTDTQYF.

This clonotype has a handful of counts. The chain links TRBV29-1 to TRBJ2-7, with 7 bases identical to TRBD2. This CDR3 region has 14 residues. V trimming: 2 bases; J trimming: 7 bases; junction bases outside the gene matches: 11. Germline V gives CDR1 SQVTM, CDR2 ANQGSEA. CDR3 sequence reads: CSVEPVRGSGEQYF. The CDR3 DNA reads as TGCAGCGTTGAACCGGTTCGCGGGAGCGGGGAGCAGTACTTC.

This clonotype showed up just a few times. The gene calls are TRBV28 and TRBJ2-1, with TRBD2 identical over 9 bases. The CDR3 consists of 16 residues. J lost 9 bases, V lost 10 bases, and 19 bases had no gene match. Germline CDR1 MDHEN, CDR2 SYDVKM. CDR3 nucleotides: TGTGCCACCTCGGCTTTGGTAGCGGGAGCATTCGGTGAGCAGTTCTTC. The encoded protein is CATSALVAGAFGEQFF.